Listed below are T cell receptor beta chains from one sample, sequenced in a study of T-cell memory formation after mild COVID-19. MiXCR was run by TCRdb on the 5' RACE reads, yielding one entry per CDR3 protein. The profile shows under 700,000 distinct CDR3 sequences, roughly 21% of them singletons. Sequencing was carried out using PBMCs or a T cell subset sorted from them (not recorded which). Receptors were obtained from an adult woman who had mild COVID-19 (a few samples of this study predate the infection). Cell type and time point are not known. Each CDR3 is given with its conserved first and last residue. D genes are given only for firm matches. Expanded clones are given a class, and other clones once, few, many or no size at all.

>TRBJ2-2|NA|NA|TRBV24-1
TGTGCCACCAGTCCAGGGAGAGACACCGGGGAGCTGTTTTTT
CATSPGRDTGELFF
>TRBJ2-4|NA|NA|TRBV5-6
TGTGCCAGCAGCTACGTGCGGGGGCTCGGGCTAAACATTCAGTACTTC
CASSYVRGLGLNIQYF
>TRBJ2-1|many|NA|TRBV7-9
TGTGCCAGCAGCCCTTATGTGGGTTACAATGAGCAGTTCTTC
CASSPYVGYNEQFF
>TRBJ2-1|few|NA|TRBV6-6
TGTGCCAGCAGCCTATCCGCGGGGTTGACCTACAATGAGCAGTTCTTC
CASSLSAGLTYNEQFF
>TRBJ2-1|NA|TRBD1|TRBV19
TGTGCCAGCCGGGACAGTGTCTACAATGAGCAGTTCTTC
CASRDSVYNEQFF
>TRBJ1-5|NA|TRBD1|TRBV20-1
TGCAGTGCTATCCGGGACAGGATTAGCAATCAGCCCCAGCATTTT
CSAIRDRISNQPQHF
>TRBJ1-2|few|NA|TRBV6-5
TGTGCCAGCAGTTACGGGGCAGGAAACTATGGCTACACCTTC
CASSYGAGNYGYTF
>TRBJ1-2|few|NA|TRBV7-2
TGTGCCAGCAGACCGCCCGGAGCGTCCTCCCTTTCTGGCTACACCTTC
CASRPPGASSLSGYTF
>TRBJ1-2|NA|TRBD1|TRBV5-1
TGCGCCAGCAGCCCGATGACAGGGGGCGGGAACTATGGCTACACCTTC
CASSPMTGGGNYGYTF
>TRBJ2-3|NA|NA|TRBV7-9
TGTGCCAGCAGCTTAAACGGGGCAGATACGCAGTATTTT
CASSLNGADTQYF
>TRBJ2-1|NA|TRBD2|TRBV5-6
TGTGCCAGCAGCTTCCCGAGACTAGCGGGGGTGTCCTACAATGAGCAGTTCTTC
CASSFPRLAGVSYNEQFF
>TRBJ1-3|NA|NA|TRBV27
TGTGCCAGCAGTTCTCAGGGGAGCTCTGGAAACACCATATATTTT
CASSSQGSSGNTIYF
>TRBJ1-1|NA|NA|TRBV6-2/TRBV6-3
TGTGCCAGCAGTCCCCTCCCGCAGGTGAACACTGAAGCTTTCTTT
CASSPLPQVNTEAFF
>TRBJ2-2|few|NA|TRBV4-1
TGCGCCAGCAGCCAAGATCGAGCAACCGGGGAGCTGTTTTTT
CASSQDRATGELFF
>TRBJ2-7|NA|TRBD1|TRBV13
TGTGCCAGCAGCGCCTCTGGACAGGCCTACGAGCAGTACTTC
CASSASGQAYEQYF
>TRBJ2-7|few|TRBD1|TRBV6-2/TRBV6-3
TGTGCCAGCAACCAGATGACAGGGAAGTCCTACGAGCAGTACTTC
CASNQMTGKSYEQYF
>TRBJ2-7|NA|NA|TRBV25-1
TGTGCCAGCAGTGACCCACAGGGTCCCTACGAGCAGTACTTC
CASSDPQGPYEQYF
>TRBJ2-7|NA|NA|TRBV12-3/TRBV12-4
TGTGCCAGCAGTTTATATTTTAACAGGGACGAGCAGTACTTC
CASSLYFNRDEQYF
>TRBJ2-5|many|TRBD2|TRBV5-1
TGCGCCAGCAGCTCCGGGGCTAGCGGGGTCCAAGAGACCCAGTACTTC
CASSSGASGVQETQYF
>TRBJ2-5|NA|TRBD2|TRBV6-1
TGTGCCAGCAGACGAGGGGACTATCAAGAGACCCAGTACTTC
CASRRGDYQETQYF
>TRBJ2-5|NA|NA|TRBV3-1
TGTGCCAGCAGCCAAGAGATGGTGACGGGAGAAAAGACCCAGTACTTC
CASSQEMVTGEKTQYF
>TRBJ2-7|few|TRBD1|TRBV9
TGTGCCAGCAGCCCCGGGACAGCGGCTCGAAGGGAGCAGTACTTC
CASSPGTAARREQYF
>TRBJ1-1|few|NA|TRBV11-2
TGTGCCAGCAGCCGGCCGGGGAGGGAGAGAACTGAAGCTTTCTTT
CASSRPGRERTEAFF
>TRBJ2-3|NA|NA|TRBV4-1
TGCGCCAGCAGCCAGGTGGGTCTAGGCTACCCCACAGATACGCAGTATTTT
CASSQVGLGYPTDTQYF
>TRBJ2-7|few|NA|TRBV29-1
TGCAGCGTTGAAATCGACGGGAGAACACCTCACCTCTCCTACGAGCAGTACTTC
CSVEIDGRTPHLSYEQYF
>TRBJ2-3|few|NA|TRBV9
TGTGCCAGCAGCGGAGGGGGGGTGACAGATACGCAGTATTTT
CASSGGGVTDTQYF
>TRBJ1-6|few|NA|TRBV7-9
TGTGCCAGCAGCTTAGACGCGGGGGCCCTCCTCCACTTT
CASSLDAGALLHF
>TRBJ2-4|few|NA|TRBV20-1
TGCAGTGCTAGAGGGGGAGCCAAAAACATTCAGTACTTC
CSARGGAKNIQYF
>TRBJ1-6|few|NA|TRBV5-6
TGTGCCAGCAGCCGGAGGCCACCGGGTAATTCACCCCTCCACTTT
CASSRRPPGNSPLHF
>TRBJ1-5|few|NA|TRBV20-1
TGCAGTGCTGCCACAGGGCGGCAGCCCCAGCATTTT
CSAATGRQPQHF
>TRBJ2-3|NA|NA|TRBV12-3/TRBV12-4
TGTGCCAGCAGTTTAGTAAGTCATCTGTGGGATACGCAGTATTTT
CASSLVSHLWDTQYF
>TRBJ2-3|NA|NA|TRBV4-1
TGCGCCAGCAGCCAAGATCGGGGCGGGGATAGCACAGATACGCAGTATTTT
CASSQDRGGDSTDTQYF
>TRBJ1-1|NA|NA|TRBV7-8
TGTGCCAGCAGCTTAGTTGCGGGGGCGAATGAAGCTTTCTTT
CASSLVAGANEAFF
>TRBJ1-1|many|NA|TRBV12-3/TRBV12-4
TGTGCCAGCAGACAGTTTGTGACTGAAGCTTTCTTT
CASRQFVTEAFF
>TRBJ2-7|NA|NA|TRBV30
TGTGCCTGGAGTGGGACTTTCGACGAGCAGTACTTC
CAWSGTFDEQYF
>TRBJ2-1|NA|TRBD1|TRBV12-5
TGTGCTAGTGGTTTGGTCAGGGTCGGACAGGGGCTCATGGGTGAGCAGTTCTTC
CASGLVRVGQGLMGEQFF
>TRBJ2-5|few|TRBD2|TRBV5-6
TGTGCCAGCAGCTTGGAGGGACTAGCGGGGTACCAAACAAGGGGAGAGACCCAGTACTTC
CASSLEGLAGYQTRGETQYF
>TRBJ2-7|NA|TRBD1|TRBV5-6
TGTGCCAGCAGCTTGAGGACAGGGGTAAACGAGCAGTACTTC
CASSLRTGVNEQYF
>TRBJ2-5|few|NA|TRBV5-1
TGCGCCAGCAGCTTGGAGGCTGACGAAGAGACCCAGTACTTC
CASSLEADEETQYF
>TRBJ2-1|NA|NA|TRBV5-1
TGCGCCAGCAGCTTGGGGGATTCAAGGGATGAGCAGTTCTTC
CASSLGDSRDEQFF
>TRBJ1-2|NA|NA|TRBV3-1
TGTGCCAGCAGCCGAAAAAATAGACGGGGGGATGGCTACACCTTC
CASSRKNRRGDGYTF
>TRBJ2-1|NA|TRBD2|TRBV12-3/TRBV12-4
TGTGCCAGCAGTTTAGAGGGACTAGCGGGGGCCCATTCCTACAATGAGCAGTTCTTC
CASSLEGLAGAHSYNEQFF
>TRBJ2-1|NA|NA|TRBV12-3/TRBV12-4
TGTGCCAGCAGTGGAGGAGGGGGGCCTTCCTACAATGAGCAGTTCTTC
CASSGGGGPSYNEQFF